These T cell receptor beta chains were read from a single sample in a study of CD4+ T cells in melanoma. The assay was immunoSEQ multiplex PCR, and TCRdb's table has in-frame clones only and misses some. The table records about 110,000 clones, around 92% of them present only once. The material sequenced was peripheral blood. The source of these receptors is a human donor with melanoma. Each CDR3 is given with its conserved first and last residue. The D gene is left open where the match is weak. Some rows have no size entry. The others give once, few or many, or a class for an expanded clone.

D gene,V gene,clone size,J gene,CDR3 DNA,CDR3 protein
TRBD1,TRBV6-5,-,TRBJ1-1,TGTGCCAGCGGGACAGGACCTATGAACACTGAAGCTTTCTTT,CASGTGPMNTEAFF
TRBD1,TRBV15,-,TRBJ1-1,TGTGCCACCAGCTCCCGGACAGGAGTGGCGATGAACACTGAAGCTTTCTTT,CATSSRTGVAMNTEAFF
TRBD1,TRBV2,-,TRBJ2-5,TGTGCCAGCAGTGAAGTTGGGTGGACAGGGGGTGGATCGGGAGAGACCCAGTACTTC,CASSEVGWTGGGSGETQYF
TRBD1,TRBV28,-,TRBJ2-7,TGTGCCAGCAGTTTAGACAGGGCAACCTCCTACGAGCAGTACTTC,CASSLDRATSYEQYF
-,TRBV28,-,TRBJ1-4,TGTGCCAGCAATTTCCTCACGGGGGGGAATGAAAAACTGTTTTTT,CASNFLTGGNEKLFF
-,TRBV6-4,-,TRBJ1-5,TGTGCCAGCAGTGACAGAGTACTTATTCAGCCCCAGCATTTT,CASSDRVLIQPQHF
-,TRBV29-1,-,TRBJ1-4,TGCAGCGTTGGAAAAACTAATGAAAAACTGTTTTTT,CSVGKTNEKLFF
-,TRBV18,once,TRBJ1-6,TGTGCCAGCTCATTAAAAGGGACCATAGGTTCACCCCTCCACTTT,CASSLKGTIGSPLHF
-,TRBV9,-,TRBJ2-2,TGTGCCAGCAGCGGACGGGACTTGAACACCGGGGAGCTGTTTTTT,CASSGRDLNTGELFF
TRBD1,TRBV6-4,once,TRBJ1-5,TGTGCCAGCAGTGAGACAGGGGGAGATGGTCAGCCCCAGCATTTT,CASSETGGDGQPQHF
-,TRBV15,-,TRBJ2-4,TGTGCCACCAGCAGAGACAGACAGACTACCAAAAACATTCAGTACTTC,CATSRDRQTTKNIQYF
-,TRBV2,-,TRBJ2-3,TGTGCCAGCAGTGAAACCTATACAGATACGCAGTATTTT,CASSETYTDTQYF
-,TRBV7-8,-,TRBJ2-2,TGTGCCAGCAGCTTAGTAGGCAGGGGTGGAACCGGGGAGCTGTTTTTT,CASSLVGRGGTGELFF
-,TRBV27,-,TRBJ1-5,TGTGCCCTTACCACTCGCCTTAGCAATCAGCCCCAGCATTTT,CALTTRLSNQPQHF
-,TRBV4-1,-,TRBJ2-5,TGCGCCAGCAGCCACTTTTTTCAAGAGACCCAGTACTTC,CASSHFFQETQYF
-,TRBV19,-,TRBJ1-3,TGTGCCAGTAGTATTACAGTCGGGAGCTCTGGAAACACCATATATTTT,CASSITVGSSGNTIYF
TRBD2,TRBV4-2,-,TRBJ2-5,TGTGCCAGCAGCCAGGAAAGACTAGCGGGGGGAGAGACCCAGTACTTC,CASSQERLAGGETQYF
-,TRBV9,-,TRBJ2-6,TGTGCCAGCAGCGCGACAGTCTCTGGGGCCAACGTCCTGACTTTC,CASSATVSGANVLTF
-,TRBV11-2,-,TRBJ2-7,TGTGCCAGCAGCTCGGGACTGTCCTACGAGCAGTACTTC,CASSSGLSYEQYF
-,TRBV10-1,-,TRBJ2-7,TGCGCCAGGGACACCCGCTCTACGGAGCAGTACTTC,CARDTRSTEQYF
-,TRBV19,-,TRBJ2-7,TGTGCCAGTAGTATTTCTAGGTCCCCCACCTACGAGCAGTACTTC,CASSISRSPTYEQYF
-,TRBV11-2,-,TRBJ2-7,TGTGCCAGCAGCTTAGATCGGGCTGGACCCTACGAGCAGTACTTC,CASSLDRAGPYEQYF
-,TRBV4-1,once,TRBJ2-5,TGCGCCAGCAGCCAAGATGCCGGGGGAGAGACCCAGTACTTC,CASSQDAGGETQYF
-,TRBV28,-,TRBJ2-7,TGTGCCAGCAGTGGTAGCGGAAGCTCCTACGAGCAGTACTTC,CASSGSGSSYEQYF
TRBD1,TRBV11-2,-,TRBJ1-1,TGTGCCAGCAGCAGACAGGGACCGAACACTGAAGCTTTCTTT,CASSRQGPNTEAFF
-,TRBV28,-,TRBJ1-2,TGTGCCAGTTTCGGGTCCCCCTTAATCTATGGCTACACCTTC,CASFGSPLIYGYTF
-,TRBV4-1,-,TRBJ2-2,TGCGCCAGCAGCCATCTCGAGTCCGGGGAGCTGTTTTTT,CASSHLESGELFF
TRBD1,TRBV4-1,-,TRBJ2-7,TGCGCCAGCAGCCACGGACAGGGTAACTCCTACGAGCAGTACTTC,CASSHGQGNSYEQYF
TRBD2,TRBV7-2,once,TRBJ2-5,TGTGCCAGCAGCCCGGGACTAGCGGGGGGGGTCGGAGAGACCCAGTACTTC,CASSPGLAGGVGETQYF
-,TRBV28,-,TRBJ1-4,TGTGCCAGCAGTTTAAGGGCCCCCGATCGGAATAATGAAAAACTGTTTTTT,CASSLRAPDRNNEKLFF
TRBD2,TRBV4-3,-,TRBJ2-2,TGCGCCAGCAGCCAAGGGACTAGCGGCACCGGGGAGCTGTTTTTT,CASSQGTSGTGELFF
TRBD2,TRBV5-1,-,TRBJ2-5,TGCGCCAGCAGCTCCCTAGGCGGGGGGGCCGAGACCCAGTACTTC,CASSSLGGGAETQYF
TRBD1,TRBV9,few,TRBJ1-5,TGTGCCAGCGACAGGGATGGTAACAATCAGCCCCAGCATTTT,CASDRDGNNQPQHF
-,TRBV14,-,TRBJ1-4,TGTGCCAGCAGCCAAGATCCGGGGGGTGAAAAACTGTTTTTT,CASSQDPGGEKLFF
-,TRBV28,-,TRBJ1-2,TGTGCCAGCACGGGGGGGGGCTCTTTTTATGGCTACACCTTC,CASTGGGSFYGYTF
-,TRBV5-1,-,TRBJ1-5,TGCGCCAGCAGCTTGGGATCAGGGGAGGGCAATCAGCCCCAGCATTTT,CASSLGSGEGNQPQHF
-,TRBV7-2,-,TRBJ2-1,TGTGCCAGCAGCTTTTCAGGTTCCTACAATGAGCAGTTCTTC,CASSFSGSYNEQFF
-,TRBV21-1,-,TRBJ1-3,TGTGCCAGCGTCCTAATATATTTT,CASVLIYF
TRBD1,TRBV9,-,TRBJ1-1,TGTGCCAGCAGTGAAGTGGGACAGTGGGGCCCTGAAGCTTTCTTT,CASSEVGQWGPEAFF
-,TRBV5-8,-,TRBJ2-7,TGTGCCAGCAGCTTGGAAACCCGACTCTACGAGCAGTACTTC,CASSLETRLYEQYF
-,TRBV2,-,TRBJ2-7,TGTGCCACCGAGAAAGGGCCGCCCTCCTACGAGCAGTACTTC,CATEKGPPSYEQYF
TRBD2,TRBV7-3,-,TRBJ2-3,TGTGCCAGCAGCTTAGCGGGGGGGCTTAGAGATACGCAGTATTTT,CASSLAGGLRDTQYF
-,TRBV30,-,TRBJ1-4,TGTGCCTGGGACTATGAATACGGACGCTCGGCAGAAGGAGAAAAACTGTTTTTT,CAWDYEYGRSAEGEKLFF
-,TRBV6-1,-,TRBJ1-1,TGTGCCAGCAGATCGACAGGTTTGAACACTGAAGCTTTCTTT,CASRSTGLNTEAFF
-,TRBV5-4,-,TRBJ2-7,TGTGCCAGCAGCTTGGTTCCCTCCGGCGAGCAGTACTTC,CASSLVPSGEQYF
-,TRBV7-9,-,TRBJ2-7,TGTGCCAGCAGCTTATGGTTACCCGGGGGCAAAAACGAGCAGTACTTC,CASSLWLPGGKNEQYF
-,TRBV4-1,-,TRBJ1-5,TGCGCCAGCAGCCAAGGGCGGGACGATCAGCCCCAGCATTTT,CASSQGRDDQPQHF
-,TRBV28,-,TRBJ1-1,TGTGCCAGCAGTCCCCCCCACGGGTCAAGGGAAGCTTTCTTT,CASSPPHGSREAFF
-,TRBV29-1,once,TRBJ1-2,TGCAGCGTTGGACAGCCAGCTAACTATGGCTACACCTTC,CSVGQPANYGYTF
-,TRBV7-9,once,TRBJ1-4,TGTGCCAGCAGCTTGGGAGGGGAGGCCCGGGTTTTT,CASSLGGEARVF